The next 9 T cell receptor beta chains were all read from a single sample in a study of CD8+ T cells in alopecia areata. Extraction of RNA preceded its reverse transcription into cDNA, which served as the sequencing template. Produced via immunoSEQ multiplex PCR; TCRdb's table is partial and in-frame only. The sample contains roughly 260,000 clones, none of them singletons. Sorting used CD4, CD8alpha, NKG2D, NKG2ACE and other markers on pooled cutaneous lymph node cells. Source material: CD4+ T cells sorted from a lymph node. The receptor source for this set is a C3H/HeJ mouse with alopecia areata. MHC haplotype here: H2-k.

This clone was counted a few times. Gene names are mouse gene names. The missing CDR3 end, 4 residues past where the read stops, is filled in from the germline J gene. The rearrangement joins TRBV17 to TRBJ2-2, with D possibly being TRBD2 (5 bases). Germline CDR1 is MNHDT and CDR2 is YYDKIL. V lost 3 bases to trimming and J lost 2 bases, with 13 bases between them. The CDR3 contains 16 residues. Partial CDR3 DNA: TGTGCTAGCAGTAGTTGGGCTGGGTCTAACACCGGG. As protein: CASSSWAGSNTG. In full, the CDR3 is CASSSWAGSNTGQLYF.

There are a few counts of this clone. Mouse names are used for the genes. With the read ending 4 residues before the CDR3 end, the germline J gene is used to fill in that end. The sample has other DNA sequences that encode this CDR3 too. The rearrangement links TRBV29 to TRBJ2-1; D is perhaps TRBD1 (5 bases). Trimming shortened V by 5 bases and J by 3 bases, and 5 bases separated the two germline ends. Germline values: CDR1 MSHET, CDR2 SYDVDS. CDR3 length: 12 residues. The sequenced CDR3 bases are TGTGCTAGCAGTCAGGGCTATGCT. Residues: CASSQGYA. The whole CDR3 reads CASSQGYAEQFF.

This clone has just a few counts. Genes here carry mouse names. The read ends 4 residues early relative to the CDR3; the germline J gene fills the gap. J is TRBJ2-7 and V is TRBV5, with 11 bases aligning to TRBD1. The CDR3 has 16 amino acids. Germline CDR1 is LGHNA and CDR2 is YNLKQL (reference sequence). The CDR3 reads CASSQEEGTGGYEQYF. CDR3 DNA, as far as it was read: TGTGCCAGCAGCCAAGAAGAGGGGACAGGGGGGTAT.

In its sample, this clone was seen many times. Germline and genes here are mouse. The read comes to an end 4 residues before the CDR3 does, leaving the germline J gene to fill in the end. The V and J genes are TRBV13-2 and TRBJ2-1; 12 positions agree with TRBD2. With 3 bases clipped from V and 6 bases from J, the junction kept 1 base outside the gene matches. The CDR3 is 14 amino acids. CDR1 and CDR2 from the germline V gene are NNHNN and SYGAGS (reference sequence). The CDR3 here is CASGGDWGVAEQFF. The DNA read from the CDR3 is TGTGCCAGCGGTGGGGACTGGGGGGTTGCT.

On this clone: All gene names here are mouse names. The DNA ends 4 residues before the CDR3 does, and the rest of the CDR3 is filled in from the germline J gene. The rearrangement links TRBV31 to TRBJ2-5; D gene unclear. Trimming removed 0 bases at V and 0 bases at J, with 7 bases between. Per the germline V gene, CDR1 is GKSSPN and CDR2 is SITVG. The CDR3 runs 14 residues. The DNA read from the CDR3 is TGTGCCTGGAGTCTACGCAGAAACCAAGAC. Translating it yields CAWSLRRNQD. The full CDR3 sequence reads CAWSLRRNQDTQYF.

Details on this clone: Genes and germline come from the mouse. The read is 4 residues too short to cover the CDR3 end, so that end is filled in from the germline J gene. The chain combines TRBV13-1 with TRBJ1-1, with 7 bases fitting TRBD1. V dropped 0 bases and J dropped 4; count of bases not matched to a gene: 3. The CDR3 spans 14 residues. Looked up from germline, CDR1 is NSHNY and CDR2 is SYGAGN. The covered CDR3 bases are TGTGCCAGCAGTGATGGACAGGGTGGCACA. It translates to CASSDGQGGT. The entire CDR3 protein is CASSDGQGGTEVFF.

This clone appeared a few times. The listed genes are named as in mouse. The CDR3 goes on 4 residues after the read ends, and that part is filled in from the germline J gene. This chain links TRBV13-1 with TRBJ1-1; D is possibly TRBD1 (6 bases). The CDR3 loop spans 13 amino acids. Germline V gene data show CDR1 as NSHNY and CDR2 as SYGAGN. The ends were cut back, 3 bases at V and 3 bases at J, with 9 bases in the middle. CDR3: CASSGPGDTEVFF. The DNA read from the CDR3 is TGTGCCAGCAGTGGCCCAGGGGACACA.

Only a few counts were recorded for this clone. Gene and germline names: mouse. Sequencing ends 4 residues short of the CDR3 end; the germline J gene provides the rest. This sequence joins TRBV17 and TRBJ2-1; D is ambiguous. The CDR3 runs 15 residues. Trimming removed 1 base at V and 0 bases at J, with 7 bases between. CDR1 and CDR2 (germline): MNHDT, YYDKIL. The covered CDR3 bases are TGTGCTAGCAGTAGAGTCTGGATTAACTATGCT. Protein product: CASSRVWINYA. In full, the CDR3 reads CASSRVWINYAEQFF.

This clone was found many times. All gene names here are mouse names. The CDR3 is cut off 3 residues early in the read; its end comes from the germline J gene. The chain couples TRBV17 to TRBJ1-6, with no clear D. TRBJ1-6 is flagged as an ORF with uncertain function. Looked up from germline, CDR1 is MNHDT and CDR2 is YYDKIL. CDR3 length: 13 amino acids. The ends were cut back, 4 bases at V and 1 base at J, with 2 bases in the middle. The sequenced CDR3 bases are TGTGCTAGCAGTATGTCCTATAATTCGCCC. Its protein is CASSMSYNSP. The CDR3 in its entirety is CASSMSYNSPLYF.